The source of this TCR beta chain is a study of shared clonotypes between healthy human individuals. Overall study: Aged 18 to 49, the donors were a couple of women and three men.

This clone has only one observation. V was shortened by 3 bases and J by 4 bases, with 21 bases between the two germline ends. CDR1 MNHNS and CDR2 SASEGT come from the germline V gene. The CDR3 has 17 amino acids. Profiling relied on immunoSEQ multiplex PCR, and the TCRdb table lists in-frame clones only, not all of them. The repertoire holds about 380,000 clones, with 96% as singletons. This sequence originates from a man aged 25 to 40 in good health. Sequencing used memory CD8+ T cells sorted from blood. Subset of the sample: CD45RO+ cells pooled with CCR7-negative TemRA cells. The V gene is TRBV6-1, the J gene TRBJ2-5; perhaps TRBD2 as D (6 bases). The CDR3 loop reads CASSDSLRGRSRETQYF. DNA for the CDR3: TGTGCCAGCAGTGATAGTCTTCGGGGGAGGTCGAGAGAGACCCAGTACTTC.